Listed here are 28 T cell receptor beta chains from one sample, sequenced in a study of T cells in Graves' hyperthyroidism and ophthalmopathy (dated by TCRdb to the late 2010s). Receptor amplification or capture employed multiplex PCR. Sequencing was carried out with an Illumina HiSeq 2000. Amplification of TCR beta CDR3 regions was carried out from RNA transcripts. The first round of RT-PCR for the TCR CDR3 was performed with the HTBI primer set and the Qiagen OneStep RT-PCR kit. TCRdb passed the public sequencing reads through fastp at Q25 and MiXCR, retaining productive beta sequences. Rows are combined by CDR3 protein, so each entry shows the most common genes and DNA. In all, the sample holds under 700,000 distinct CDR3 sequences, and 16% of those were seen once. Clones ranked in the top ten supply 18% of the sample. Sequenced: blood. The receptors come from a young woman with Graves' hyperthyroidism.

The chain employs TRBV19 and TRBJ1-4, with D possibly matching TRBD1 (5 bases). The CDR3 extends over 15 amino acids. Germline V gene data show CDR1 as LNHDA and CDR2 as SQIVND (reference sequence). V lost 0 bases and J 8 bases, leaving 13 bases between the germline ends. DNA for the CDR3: TGTGCCAGTAGTATAGACGGGGGGGTGATCGAAAAACTGTTTTTT. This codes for CASSIDGGVIEKLFF. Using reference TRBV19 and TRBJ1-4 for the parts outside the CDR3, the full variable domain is DGGITQSPKYLFRKEGQNVTLSCEQNLNHDAMYWYRQDPGQGLRLIYYSQIVNDFQKGDIAEGYSVSREKKESFPLTVTSAQKNPTAFYLCASSIDGGVIEKLFFGSGTQLSVL.

The CDR3, as DNA: TGTGCCACCAGCAGAGAGCTAGCGGCTAGCACAGATACGCAGTATTTT. Its protein product is CATSRELAASTDTQYF. The J gene is TRBJ2-3, the V gene TRBV15; 7 bases fit TRBD2. Trimming at V came to 0 bases and at J to 0 bases, leaving 3 bases not matched to a gene. This CDR3 is built from 16 residues. The germline V gene has CDR1 LNHNV and CDR2 YYDKDF (reference sequence). The variable domain in full, with the rest retrieved from reference TRBV15 and TRBJ2-3, is DAMVIQNPRYQVTQFGKPVTLSCSQTLNHNVMYWYQQKSSQAPKLLFHYYDKDFNNEADTPDNFQSRRPNTSFCFLDIRSPGLGDTAMYLCATSRELAASTDTQYFGPGTRLTVL.

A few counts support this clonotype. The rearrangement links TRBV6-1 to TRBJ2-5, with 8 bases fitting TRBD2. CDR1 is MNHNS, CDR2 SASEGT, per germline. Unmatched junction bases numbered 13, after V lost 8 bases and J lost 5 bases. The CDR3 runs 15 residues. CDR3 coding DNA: TGTGCCAGCGCCAAGTTAGGGCTAGCGGGTGAGACCCAGTACTTC. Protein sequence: CASAKLGLAGETQYF.

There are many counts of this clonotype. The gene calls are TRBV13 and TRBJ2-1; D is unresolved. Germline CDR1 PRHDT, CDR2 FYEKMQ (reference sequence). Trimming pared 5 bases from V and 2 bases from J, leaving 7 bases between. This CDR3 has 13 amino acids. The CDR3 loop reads CASSPPTYNEQFF. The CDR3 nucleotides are TGTGCCAGCAGCCCCCCGACCTACAATGAGCAGTTCTTC. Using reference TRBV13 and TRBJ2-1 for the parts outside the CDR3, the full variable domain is AAGVIQSPRHLIKEKRETATLKCYPIPRHDTVYWYQQGPGQDPQFLISFYEKMQSDKGSIPDRFSAQQFSDYHSELNMSSLELGDSALYFCASSPPTYNEQFFGPGTRLTVL.

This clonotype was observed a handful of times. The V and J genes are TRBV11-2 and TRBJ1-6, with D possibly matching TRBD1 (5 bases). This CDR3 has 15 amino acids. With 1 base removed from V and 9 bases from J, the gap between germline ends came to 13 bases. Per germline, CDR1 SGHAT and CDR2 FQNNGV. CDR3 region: CASSLAGGGGSPLHF. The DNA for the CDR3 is TGTGCCAGCAGCTTAGCGGGGGGTGGTGGTTCACCCCTCCACTTT.

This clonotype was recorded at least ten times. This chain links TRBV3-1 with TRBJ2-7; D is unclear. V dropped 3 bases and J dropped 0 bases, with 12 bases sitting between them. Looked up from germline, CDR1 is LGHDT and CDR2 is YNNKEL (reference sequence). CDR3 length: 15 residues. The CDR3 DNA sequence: TGTGCCAGCAGCCACGAGCTTTTAAGCTCCTACGAGCAGTACTTC. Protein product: CASSHELLSSYEQYF.

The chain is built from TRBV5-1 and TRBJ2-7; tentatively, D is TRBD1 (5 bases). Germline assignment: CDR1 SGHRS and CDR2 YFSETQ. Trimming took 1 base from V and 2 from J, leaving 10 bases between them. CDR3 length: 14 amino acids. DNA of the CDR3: TGCGCCAGCAGCTTGAAAGGGGAAACCTACGAGCAGTACTTC. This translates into CASSLKGETYEQYF.

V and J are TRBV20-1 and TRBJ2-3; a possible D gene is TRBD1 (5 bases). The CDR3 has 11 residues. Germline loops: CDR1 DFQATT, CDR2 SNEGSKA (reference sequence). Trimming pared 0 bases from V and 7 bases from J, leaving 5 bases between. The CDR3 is CSAREDNTQYF. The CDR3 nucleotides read TGCAGTGCTAGAGAGGACAATACGCAGTATTTT.

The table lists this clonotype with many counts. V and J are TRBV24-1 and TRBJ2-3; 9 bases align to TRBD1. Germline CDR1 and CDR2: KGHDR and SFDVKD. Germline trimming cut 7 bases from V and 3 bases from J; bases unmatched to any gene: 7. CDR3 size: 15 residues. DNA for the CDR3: TGTGCCACCAGCACTAAGACAGGGGGGACAGATACGCAGTATTTT. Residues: CATSTKTGGTDTQYF.

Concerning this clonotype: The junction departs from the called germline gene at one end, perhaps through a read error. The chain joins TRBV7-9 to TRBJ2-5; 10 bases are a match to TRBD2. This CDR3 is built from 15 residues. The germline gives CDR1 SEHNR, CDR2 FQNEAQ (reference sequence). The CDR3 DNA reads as TGTGCCAGCAGCCCCGGACTAGCGGACCAAGAGACCCTGTACTTC. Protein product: CASSPGLADQETLYF.

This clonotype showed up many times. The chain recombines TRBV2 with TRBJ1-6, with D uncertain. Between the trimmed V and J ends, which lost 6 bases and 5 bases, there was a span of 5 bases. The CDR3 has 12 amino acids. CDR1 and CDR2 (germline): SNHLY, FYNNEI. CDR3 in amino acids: CASRENNSPLHF. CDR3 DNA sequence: TGTGCCAGCAGGGAAAATAATTCACCCCTCCACTTT.

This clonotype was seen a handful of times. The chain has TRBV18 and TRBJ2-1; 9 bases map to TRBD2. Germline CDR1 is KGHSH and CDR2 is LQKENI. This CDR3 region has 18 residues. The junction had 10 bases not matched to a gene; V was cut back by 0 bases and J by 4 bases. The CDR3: CASSPPIGLALIYNEQFF. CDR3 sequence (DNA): TGTGCCAGCTCACCACCGATTGGACTAGCGTTGATTTACAATGAGCAGTTCTTC.

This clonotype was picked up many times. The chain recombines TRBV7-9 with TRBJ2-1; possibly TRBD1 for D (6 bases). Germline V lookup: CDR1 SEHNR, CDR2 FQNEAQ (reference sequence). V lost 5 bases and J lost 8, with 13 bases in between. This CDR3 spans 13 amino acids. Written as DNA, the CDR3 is TGTGCCAGCAGCCTACAGGGTTGGGATGAGCAGTTCTTC. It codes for CASSLQGWDEQFF.

This CDR3 is CASSPSATNEKLFF. The CDR3 bases are TGTGCCAGCAGCCCATCTGCAACTAATGAAAAACTGTTTTTT. This rearrangement joins TRBV9 to TRBJ1-4, with unresolved D. The CDR3 has 14 amino acids. Trimming took 4 bases from V and 0 from J, leaving 7 bases between them. The germline CDR1 and CDR2 sequences are SGDLS and YYNGEE.

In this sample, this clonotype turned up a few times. As DNA, the CDR3 is TGTGCCAGCAGTGTAGGTGGACAGGGGGGCGGTGAGCAGTACTTC. Translated, it gives CASSVGGQGGGEQYF. V is TRBV6-1 and J is TRBJ2-7; 10 nucleotides match TRBD1. Germline-derived CDR1 and CDR2 are MNHNS and SASEGT. V shed 4 bases and J 7 bases; nucleotides not matched to a gene: 10. The CDR3 spans 15 residues.

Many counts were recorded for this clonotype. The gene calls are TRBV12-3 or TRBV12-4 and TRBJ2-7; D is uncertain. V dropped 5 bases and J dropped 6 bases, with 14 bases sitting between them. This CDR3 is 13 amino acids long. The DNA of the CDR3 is TGTGCCAGCAGTCCCCAATACACCTCCGAGCAGTACTTC. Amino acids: CASSPQYTSEQYF.

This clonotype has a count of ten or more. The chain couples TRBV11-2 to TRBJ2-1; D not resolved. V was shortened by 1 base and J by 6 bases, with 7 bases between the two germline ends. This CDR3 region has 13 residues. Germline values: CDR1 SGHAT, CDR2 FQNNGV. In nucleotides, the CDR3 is TGTGCCAGCAGCTTAGGGGCTAGCAATGAGCAGTTCTTC. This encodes CASSLGASNEQFF.

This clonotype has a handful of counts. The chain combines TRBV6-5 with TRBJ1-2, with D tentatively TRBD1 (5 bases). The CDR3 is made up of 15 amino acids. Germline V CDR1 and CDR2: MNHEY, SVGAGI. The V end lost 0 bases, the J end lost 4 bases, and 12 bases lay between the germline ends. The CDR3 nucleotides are TGTGCCAGCAGTTACTCAGGGGTCGGAGTCTATGGCTACACCTTC. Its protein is CASSYSGVGVYGYTF.

DNA of the CDR3: TGCAGCGTTTCGCCCCGGGGCACTGAAGCTTTCTTT. Its protein is CSVSPRGTEAFF. V and J are TRBV29-1 and TRBJ1-1, with D unresolved. The CDR3 totals 12 residues. The germline CDR1 and CDR2 sequences are SQVTM and ANQGSEA. Between the trimmed V and J ends, which lost 5 bases and 4 bases, there was a span of 11 bases.

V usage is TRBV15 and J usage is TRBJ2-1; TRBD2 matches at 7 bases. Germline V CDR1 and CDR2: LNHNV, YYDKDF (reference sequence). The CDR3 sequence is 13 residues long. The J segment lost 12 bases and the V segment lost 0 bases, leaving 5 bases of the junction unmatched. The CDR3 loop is CATSRDVSGGQFF. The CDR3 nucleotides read TGTGCCACCAGCAGAGATGTGTCGGGGGGGCAGTTCTTC.

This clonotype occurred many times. CDR3 in amino acids: CASTSGPNEQFF. In DNA, the CDR3 is TGTGCCAGCACCTCCGGACCAAATGAGCAGTTCTTC. The J gene is TRBJ2-1, the V gene TRBV28; no definite D call. The germline V gene encodes CDR1 MDHEN and CDR2 SYDVKM. V was shortened by 7 bases and J by 7 bases, with 11 bases between the two germline ends. The CDR3 runs to 12 residues.

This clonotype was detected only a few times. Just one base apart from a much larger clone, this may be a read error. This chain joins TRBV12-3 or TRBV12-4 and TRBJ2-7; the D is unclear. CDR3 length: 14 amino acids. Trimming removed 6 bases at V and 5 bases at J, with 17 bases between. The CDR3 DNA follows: TGTGCCAGCAGCGTACTAACCGCGCTCAACGAGCAGTACTTC. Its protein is CASSVLTALNEQYF.

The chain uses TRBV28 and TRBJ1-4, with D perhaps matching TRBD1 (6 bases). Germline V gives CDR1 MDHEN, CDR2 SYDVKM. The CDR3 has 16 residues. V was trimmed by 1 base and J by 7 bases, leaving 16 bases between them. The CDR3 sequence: CASSLSGAGAGEKLFF. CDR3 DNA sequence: TGTGCCAGCAGTTTATCGGGTGCGGGGGCAGGTGAAAAACTGTTTTTT.

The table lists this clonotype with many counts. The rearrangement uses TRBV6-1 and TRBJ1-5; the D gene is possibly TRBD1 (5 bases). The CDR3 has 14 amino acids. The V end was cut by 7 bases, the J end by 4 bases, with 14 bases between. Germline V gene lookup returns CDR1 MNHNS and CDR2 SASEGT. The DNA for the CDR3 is TGTGCCAGCATCCCCCCGGGGGGGAATCAGCCCCAGCATTTT. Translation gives CASIPPGGNQPQHF.

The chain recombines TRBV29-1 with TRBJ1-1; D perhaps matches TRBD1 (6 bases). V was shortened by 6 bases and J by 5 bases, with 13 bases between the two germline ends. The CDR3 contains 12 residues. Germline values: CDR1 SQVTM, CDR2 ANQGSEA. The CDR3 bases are TGCAGCGTGCTGACAGGTTTGACTGAAGCTTTCTTT. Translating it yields CSVLTGLTEAFF.

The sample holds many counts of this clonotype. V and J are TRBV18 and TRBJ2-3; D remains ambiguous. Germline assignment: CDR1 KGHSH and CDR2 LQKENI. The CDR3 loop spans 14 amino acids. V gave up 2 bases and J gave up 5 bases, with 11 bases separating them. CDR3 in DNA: TGTGCCAGCTCACCATCCTATAAGCAAGATACGCAGTATTTT. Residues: CASSPSYKQDTQYF. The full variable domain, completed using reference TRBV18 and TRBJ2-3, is NAGVMQNPRHLVRRRGQEARLRCSPMKGHSHVYWYRQLPEEGLKFMVYLQKENIIDESGMPKERFSAEFPKEGPSILRIQQVVRGDSAAYFCASSPSYKQDTQYFGPGTRLTVL.

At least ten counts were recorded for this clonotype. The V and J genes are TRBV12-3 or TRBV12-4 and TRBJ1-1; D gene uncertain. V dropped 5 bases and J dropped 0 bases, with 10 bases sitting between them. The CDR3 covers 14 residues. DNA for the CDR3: TGTGCCAGCAGTGAGGAGACCGTGAACACTGAAGCTTTCTTT. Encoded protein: CASSEETVNTEAFF.

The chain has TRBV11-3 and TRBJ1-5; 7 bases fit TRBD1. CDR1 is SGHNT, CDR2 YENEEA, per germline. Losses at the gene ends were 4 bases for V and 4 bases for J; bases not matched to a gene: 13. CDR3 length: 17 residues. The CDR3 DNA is TGTGCCAGCAGCTCCTCACCTGGGACAGTCACGAATCAGCCCCAGCATTTT. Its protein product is CASSSSPGTVTNQPQHF.